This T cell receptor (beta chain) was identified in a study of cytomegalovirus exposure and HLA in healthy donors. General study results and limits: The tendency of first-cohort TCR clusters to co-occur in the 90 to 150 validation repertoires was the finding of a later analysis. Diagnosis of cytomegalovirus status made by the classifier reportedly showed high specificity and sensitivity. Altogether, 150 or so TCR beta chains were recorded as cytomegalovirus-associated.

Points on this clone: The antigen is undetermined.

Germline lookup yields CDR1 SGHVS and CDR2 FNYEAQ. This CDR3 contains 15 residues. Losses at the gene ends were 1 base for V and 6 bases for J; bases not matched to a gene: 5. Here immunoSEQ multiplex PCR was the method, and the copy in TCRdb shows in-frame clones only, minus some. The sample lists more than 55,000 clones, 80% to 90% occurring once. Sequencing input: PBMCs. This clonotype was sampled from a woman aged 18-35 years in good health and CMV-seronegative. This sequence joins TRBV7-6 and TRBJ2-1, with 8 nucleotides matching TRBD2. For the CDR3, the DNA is TGTGCCAGCAGCTTAGGGACTCGGGGGGGCAATGAGCAGTTCTTC. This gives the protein CASSLGTRGGNEQFF.